What follows are 20 T cell receptor beta chains derived from one specimen sequenced in a study of OX40 agonist ivuxolimab in advanced cancers. Sequencing was performed with immunoSEQ multiplex PCR; in TCRdb, only in-frame clones are kept and a portion is missing. The sample consists of around 50,000 clones, about 90% of them appearing once. This specimen was CD4+ or CD8+ T cells sorted from blood, taken in a trial of the OX40 agonist ivuxolimab. Every receptor here comes from an adult with an advanced solid tumor such as melanoma, head and neck, liver or kidney cancer.

V and J are TRBV4-3 and TRBJ2-7; 8 bases agree with TRBD1. Germline CDR1 is LGHNA and CDR2 is YSLEER. The CDR3 has 17 amino acids. The J segment lost 3 bases and the V segment lost 0 bases, leaving 10 bases of the junction unmatched. CDR3 DNA sequence: TGCGCCAGCAGCCAAGATACGGCAGGGGGCACAGACTACGAGCAGTACTTC. Encoded protein: CASSQDTAGGTDYEQYF.

This chain joins TRBV28 and TRBJ1-1; tentatively, D is TRBD1 (5 bases). Germline CDR1 reads MDHEN; CDR2 reads SYDVKM. The CDR3 has 15 residues. Between the trimmed V and J ends, which lost 6 bases and 6 bases, there was a span of 20 bases. The CDR3, as DNA: TGTGCCAGCAGAAACCTAGACAGCGTCGCGTCTGAAGCTTTCTTT. This encodes CASRNLDSVASEAFF.

This clone was detected a few times. A far larger clone is just one base off, so this is likely a read error. This rearrangement joins TRBV5-6 to TRBJ2-1; TRBD2 matches 12 bases. This CDR3 spans 17 amino acids. Trimming at V came to 4 bases and at J to 7 bases, leaving 12 bases not matched to a gene. Germline CDR1 reads SGHDT; CDR2 reads YYEEEE. CDR3 coding DNA: TGTGCCAGCAGCGCTTCCTCACTAGCGGGGGGAAGGAATGAGCAGTTCTTC. As protein: CASSASSLAGGRNEQFF. The complete variable domain, with remaining parts taken from reference TRBV5-6 and TRBJ2-1, reads DAGVTQSPTHLIKTRGQQVTLRCSPKSGHDTVSWYQQALGQGPQFIFQYYEEEERQRGNFPDRFSGHQFPNYSSELNVNALLLGDSALYLCASSASSLAGGRNEQFFGPGTRLTVL.

The chain is built from TRBV4-1 and TRBJ1-5; 8 nucleotides agree with TRBD1. The CDR3 sequence is 15 residues long. Trimming took 1 base from V and 3 from J; bases not matched to a gene: 2. Germline V gene sequence: CDR1 MGHRA, CDR2 YSYEKL. The CDR3 nucleotides are TGCGCCAGCAGCCAAGTACAGGGGGACAATCAGCCCCAGCATTTT. This gives the protein CASSQVQGDNQPQHF.

The chain couples TRBV6-5 to TRBJ2-3; maybe TRBD2 (5 bases). The CDR3 extends over 13 amino acids. Germline V CDR1 and CDR2: MNHEY, SVGAGI. The ends were cut back, 7 bases at V and 6 bases at J, with 14 bases in the middle. CDR3 amino acids: CASTLDSGDTQYF. CDR3 DNA: TGTGCCAGCACCCTGGACTCGGGGGATACGCAGTATTTT.

The CDR3 bases are TGTGCCAGCAGCCTCCTCAGGCAGGGAGGGTTTGACGAAAAACTGTTTTTT. Its translation: CASSLLRQGGFDEKLFF. This chain joins TRBV13 and TRBJ1-4; a possible D gene is TRBD1 (5 bases). V shed 5 bases and J shed 8 bases, with 24 bases lying between them. Germline V gives CDR1 PRHDT, CDR2 FYEKMQ (reference sequence). The CDR3 spans 17 residues.

J is TRBJ2-2 and V is TRBV29-1, with 8 nucleotides matching TRBD1. J lost 4 bases, V lost 7 bases, and 11 bases had no gene match. The CDR3 consists of 15 residues. Germline V gene data show CDR1 as SQVTM and CDR2 as ANQGSEA. In nucleotides, the CDR3 is TGCAGCGCCGAGGCCGACAGGGGCCTCACCGGGGAGCTGTTTTTT. Translating it yields CSAEADRGLTGELFF.

By share, this clone ranks as medium-sized. The chain combines TRBV14 with TRBJ1-3, with D unclear. Trimming cost V 0 bases and J 0 bases, with 9 bases left between them. The CDR3 length is 16 residues. Germline values: CDR1 SGHDN, CDR2 FVKESK. The CDR3 loop reads CASSQEIAASGNTIYF. In DNA form, the CDR3 reads TGTGCCAGCAGCCAAGAAATTGCAGCCTCTGGAAACACCATATATTTT.

The rearrangement links TRBV10-3 to TRBJ1-4; D perhaps matches TRBD1 (5 bases). CDR1 ENHRY and CDR2 SYGVKD come from the germline V gene. CDR3 size: 12 residues. V lost 6 bases and J lost 14, with 16 bases in between. The chain's CDR3 is CAISTGGGVLFF. The CDR3 nucleotides are TGTGCCATCAGCACGGGCGGAGGGGTGCTGTTTTTT.

V and J are TRBV28 and TRBJ1-3; 7 nucleotides match TRBD1. The CDR3 extends over 14 amino acids. The germline CDR1 and CDR2 sequences are MDHEN and SYDVKM. Trimming cost V 6 bases and J 0 bases; bases outside gene matches: 2. CDR3 in DNA: TGTGCCAGCAGCTCAGGGGGCTCTGGAAACACCATATATTTT. Protein sequence: CASSSGGSGNTIYF.

The chain joins TRBV6-5 to TRBJ2-7; no clear D gene. The germline CDR1 and CDR2 sequences are MNHEY and SVGAGI. Trimming took off 2 bases at V and 0 bases at J, with 8 bases between the two ends. CDR3 length: 14 residues. CDR3: CASSYISSSYEQYF. In DNA, the CDR3 is TGTGCCAGCAGTTACATAAGCTCCTCCTACGAGCAGTACTTC.

This clone was observed once. The rearrangement uses TRBV27 and TRBJ2-3, with D possibly being TRBD2 (5 bases). The V end lost 6 bases, the J end lost 4 bases, and 20 bases lay between the germline ends. This CDR3 region has 16 residues. In germline, CDR1 is MNHEY, CDR2 SMNVEV (reference sequence). The CDR3, as DNA: TGTGCCAGCAGGCCCGCGGCAGGACTCCGATCAGATACGCAGTATTTT. Translating gives CASRPAAGLRSDTQYF.

The chain recombines TRBV4-1 with TRBJ2-3, with TRBD1 as a possible D gene (5 bases). The CDR3 length is 15 residues. Trimming left V 0 bases short and J 0 bases short, with 7 bases between. CDR1 is MGHRA, CDR2 YSYEKL, per germline. CDR3 region: CASSQDAGSTDTQYF. Here the CDR3 DNA reads TGCGCCAGCAGCCAAGATGCAGGGAGCACAGATACGCAGTATTTT.

V and J are TRBV11-2 and TRBJ2-1; unclear D gene. Trimming left V 1 base short and J 8 bases short, with 3 bases between. Germline-derived CDR1 and CDR2 are SGHAT and FQNNGV. CDR3 length: 11 amino acids. DNA for the CDR3: TGTGCCAGCAGCTTAGGTTATGAGCAGTTCTTC. Protein: CASSLGYEQFF.

The gene calls are TRBV28 and TRBJ1-1, with a possible D match to TRBD1 (5 bases). The CDR3 has 14 residues. Germline values: CDR1 MDHEN, CDR2 SYDVKM. V was cut by 5 bases and J by 4 bases, with 14 bases left in between. CDR3 bases: TGTGCCAGCAGTCATGGGACCCGGGGCACTGAAGCTTTCTTT. Protein product: CASSHGTRGTEAFF.

The chain carries TRBV9 and TRBJ2-5; no reliable D call. V was cut by 2 bases and J by 5 bases, with 7 bases left in between. The CDR3 runs to 12 residues. The germline gives CDR1 SGDLS, CDR2 YYNGEE. The CDR3 bases are TGTGCCAGCAGCGTGGATGGCGAGACCCAGTACTTC. It codes for CASSVDGETQYF. Full variable domain (outside the CDR3, taken from reference TRBV9 and TRBJ2-5): DSGVTQTPKHLITATGQRVTLRCSPRSGDLSVYWYQQSLDQGLQFLIQYYNGEERAKGNILERFSAQQFPDLHSELNLSSLELGDSALYFCASSVDGETQYFGPGTRLLVL.

V gene TRBV19 combines with J gene TRBJ2-2, with 11 positions matching TRBD1. With 5 bases clipped from V and 7 bases from J, the junction kept 6 bases outside the gene matches. The CDR3 consists of 15 residues. CDR1 is LNHDA, CDR2 SQIVND, per germline (reference sequence). CDR3 bases: TGTGCCAGTAGTGCCGGACAGGGGGCGATCGGGGAGCTGTTTTTT. Protein: CASSAGQGAIGELFF. The full variable domain, completed using reference TRBV19 and TRBJ2-2, is DGGITQSPKYLFRKEGQNVTLSCEQNLNHDAMYWYRQDPGQGLRLIYYSQIVNDFQKGDIAEGYSVSREKKESFPLTVTSAQKNPTAFYLCASSAGQGAIGELFFGEGSRLTVL.

This chain links TRBV28 with TRBJ2-1, with D maybe TRBD1 (6 bases). Trimming removed 6 bases at V and 2 bases at J, with 11 bases between. The CDR3 contains 14 residues. Germline V gives CDR1 MDHEN, CDR2 SYDVKM. For the CDR3, the DNA is TGTGCCAGCAGCCGCAGGGGCACCTACAATGAGCAGTTCTTC. Amino acids: CASSRRGTYNEQFF. Full variable domain (outside the CDR3, taken from reference TRBV28 and TRBJ2-1): DVKVTQSSRYLVKRTGEKVFLECVQDMDHENMFWYRQDPGLGLRLIYFSYDVKMKEKGDIPEGYSVSREKKERFSLILESASTNQTSMYLCASSRRGTYNEQFFGPGTRLTVL.

This chain joins TRBV27 and TRBJ1-2; D remains unclear. Trimming removed 2 bases at V and 8 bases at J, with 18 bases between. Germline values: CDR1 MNHEY, CDR2 SMNVEV (reference sequence). The CDR3 is made up of 15 amino acids. This CDR3 is CASSLLGVESGGYTF. DNA for the CDR3: TGTGCCAGCAGTTTACTTGGAGTTGAATCAGGCGGCTACACCTTC.

The V gene is TRBV4-3, the J gene TRBJ2-2; TRBD1 matches at 10 bases. J was trimmed by 4 bases and V by 6 bases; bases with no gene match: 11. This CDR3 is built from 17 residues. Germline CDR1 reads LGHNA; CDR2 reads YSLEER. The CDR3, as DNA: TGCGCCAGCAGAGACCGGGACAGGGGAATCGGCACCGGGGAGCTGTTTTTT. Its protein product is CASRDRDRGIGTGELFF.